This T cell receptor beta chain derives from a study of blood T cell repertoires in COVID-19. For the study at large: Both acute and convalescent COVID-19 samples were obtained from the United States, Italy and Spain.

Methods used by the authors: Counts of nucleated cells, estimated from reference gene primer amplification, were obtained. Profiled with immunoSEQ multiplex PCR; TCRdb holds only in-frame clones, not every one. For V, J and clone size, that table is used; D and trimming come from the DNA. The top ten hold more than 9% of the sample, which has approximately 100,000 clones, around 81% seen once. This CDR3 is 14 amino acids long. Germline V CDR1 and CDR2: KGHSH, LQKENI. Trimming pared 5 bases from V and 6 bases from J, leaving 17 bases between. This TCR was sampled from a human donor in a cohort sampled during active COVID-19. J is TRBJ2-7 and V is TRBV18, with D possibly matching TRBD1 (6 bases). The specimen sequenced was peripheral blood. The chain's CDR3 is CASSSQGSSIEQYF. The CDR3 coding sequence is TGTGCCAGCTCAAGTCAGGGGTCTTCAATCGAGCAGTACTTC.